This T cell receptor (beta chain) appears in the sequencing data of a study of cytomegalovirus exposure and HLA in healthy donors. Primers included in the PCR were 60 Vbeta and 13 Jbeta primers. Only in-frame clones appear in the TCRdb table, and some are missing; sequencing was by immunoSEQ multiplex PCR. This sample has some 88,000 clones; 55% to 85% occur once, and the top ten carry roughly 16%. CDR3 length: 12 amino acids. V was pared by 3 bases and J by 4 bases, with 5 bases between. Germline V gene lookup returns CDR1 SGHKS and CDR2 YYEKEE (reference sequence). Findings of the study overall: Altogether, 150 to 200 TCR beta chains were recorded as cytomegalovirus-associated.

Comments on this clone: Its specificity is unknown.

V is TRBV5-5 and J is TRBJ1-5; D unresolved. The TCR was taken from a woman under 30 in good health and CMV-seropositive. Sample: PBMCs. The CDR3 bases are TGTGCCAGCAGCTCGGGAAATCAGCCCCAGCATTTT. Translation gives CASSSGNQPQHF.